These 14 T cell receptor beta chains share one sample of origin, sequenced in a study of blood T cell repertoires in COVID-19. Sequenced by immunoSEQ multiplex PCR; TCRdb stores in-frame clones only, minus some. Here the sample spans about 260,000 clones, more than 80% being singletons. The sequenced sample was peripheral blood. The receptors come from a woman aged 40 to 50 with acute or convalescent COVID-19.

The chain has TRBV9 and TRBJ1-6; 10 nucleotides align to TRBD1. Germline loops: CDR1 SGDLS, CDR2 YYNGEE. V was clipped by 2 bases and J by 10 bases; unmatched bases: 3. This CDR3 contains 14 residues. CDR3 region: CASSVGTGASPLHF. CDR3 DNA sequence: TGTGCCAGCAGCGTCGGGACAGGGGCATCACCCCTCCACTTT.

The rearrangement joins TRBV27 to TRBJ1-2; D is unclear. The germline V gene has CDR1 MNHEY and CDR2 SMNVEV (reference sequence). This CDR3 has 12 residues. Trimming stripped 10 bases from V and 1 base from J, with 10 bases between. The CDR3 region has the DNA TGTGCCACCTCCACGGGTAACTATGGCTACACCTTC. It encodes CATSTGNYGYTF.

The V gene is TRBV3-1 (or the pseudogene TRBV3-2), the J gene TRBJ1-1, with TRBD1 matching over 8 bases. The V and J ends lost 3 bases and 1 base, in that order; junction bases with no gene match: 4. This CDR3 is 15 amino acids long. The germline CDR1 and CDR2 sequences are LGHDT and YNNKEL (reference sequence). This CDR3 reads CASSHPGTGNTEAFF. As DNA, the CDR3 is TGTGCCAGCAGCCACCCCGGGACAGGGAACACTGAAGCTTTCTTT.

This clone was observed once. The CDR3 DNA reads as TGTGCCAGCAGCCCCGGGACAGGGGTTTTAAAGACTGAAGCTTTCTTT. It encodes CASSPGTGVLKTEAFF. V and J are TRBV13 and TRBJ1-1; 10 bases align to TRBD1. Germline CDR1 is PRHDT and CDR2 is FYEKMQ (reference sequence). The CDR3 runs to 16 residues. V gave up 5 bases and J gave up 5 bases; unmatched junction bases: 11. Full variable domain (rest looked up from reference TRBV13 and TRBJ1-1): AAGVIQSPRHLIKEKRETATLKCYPIPRHDTVYWYQQGPGQDPQFLISFYEKMQSDKGSIPDRFSAQQFSDYHSELNMSSLELGDSALYFCASSPGTGVLKTEAFFGQGTRLTVV.

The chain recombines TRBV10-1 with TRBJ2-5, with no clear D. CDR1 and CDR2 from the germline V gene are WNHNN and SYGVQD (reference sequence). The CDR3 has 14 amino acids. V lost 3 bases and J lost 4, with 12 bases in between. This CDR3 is CASSDLVPRETQYF. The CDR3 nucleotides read TGCGCCAGCAGTGATTTAGTACCGAGAGAGACCCAGTACTTC.

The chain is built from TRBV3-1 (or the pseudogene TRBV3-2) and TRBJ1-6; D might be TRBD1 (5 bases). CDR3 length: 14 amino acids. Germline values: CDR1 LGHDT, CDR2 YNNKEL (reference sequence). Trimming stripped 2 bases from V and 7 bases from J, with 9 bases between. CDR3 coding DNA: TGTGCCAGCAGCCAACTTCGGGGGAATTCACCCCTCCACTTT. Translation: CASSQLRGNSPLHF.

This CDR3 reads CATSDSATGSFNEKLFF. CDR3 DNA sequence: TGTGCCACCAGTGACTCGGCTACAGGGAGTTTTAATGAAAAACTGTTTTTT. The rearrangement links TRBV24-1 to TRBJ1-4, with D maybe TRBD1 (6 bases). Germline CDR1 and CDR2: KGHDR and SFDVKD. The CDR3 runs to 17 residues. Trimming left V 4 bases short and J 4 bases short, with 18 bases between.

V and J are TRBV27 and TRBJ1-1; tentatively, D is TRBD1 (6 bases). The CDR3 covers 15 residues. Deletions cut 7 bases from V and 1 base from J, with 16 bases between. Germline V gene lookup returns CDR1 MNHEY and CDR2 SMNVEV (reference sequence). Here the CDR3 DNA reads TGTGCCAGCATGCGACTCGGGGGGCCGAACACTGAAGCTTTCTTT. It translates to CASMRLGGPNTEAFF.

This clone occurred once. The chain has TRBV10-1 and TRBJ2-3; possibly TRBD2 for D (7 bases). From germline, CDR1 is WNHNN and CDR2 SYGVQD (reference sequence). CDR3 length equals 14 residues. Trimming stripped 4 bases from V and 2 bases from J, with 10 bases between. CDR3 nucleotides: TGCGCCAGCAGTGGAGGGGGGGTCACAGATACGCAGTATTTT. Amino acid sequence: CASSGGGVTDTQYF.

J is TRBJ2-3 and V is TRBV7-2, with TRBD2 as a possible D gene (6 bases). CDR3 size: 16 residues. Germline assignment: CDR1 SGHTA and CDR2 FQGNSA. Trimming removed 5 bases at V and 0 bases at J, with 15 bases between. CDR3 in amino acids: CASSESGGWSTDTQYF. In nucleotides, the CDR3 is TGTGCCAGCAGCGAAAGTGGGGGGTGGAGCACAGATACGCAGTATTTT. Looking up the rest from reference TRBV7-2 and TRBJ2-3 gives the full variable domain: GAGVSQSPSNKVTEKGKDVELRCDPISGHTALYWYRQSLGQGLEFLIYFQGNSAPDKSGLPSDRFSAERTGGSVSTLTIQRTQQEDSAVYLCASSESGGWSTDTQYFGPGTRLTVL.

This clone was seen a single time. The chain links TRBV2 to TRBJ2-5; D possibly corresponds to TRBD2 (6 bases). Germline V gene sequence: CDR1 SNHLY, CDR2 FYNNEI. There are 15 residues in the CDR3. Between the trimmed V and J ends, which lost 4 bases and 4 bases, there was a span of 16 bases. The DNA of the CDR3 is TGTGCCAGCAGTGGCCTCGGCGGGGCTGGAGAGACCCAGTACTTC. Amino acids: CASSGLGGAGETQYF.

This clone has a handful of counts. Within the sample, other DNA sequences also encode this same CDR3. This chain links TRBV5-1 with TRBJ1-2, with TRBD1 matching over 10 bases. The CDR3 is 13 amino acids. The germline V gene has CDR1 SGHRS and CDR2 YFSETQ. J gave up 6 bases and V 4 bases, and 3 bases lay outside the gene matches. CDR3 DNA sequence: TGCGCCAGCAGCCCCGGACAGGGGGATGGCTACACCTTC. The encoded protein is CASSPGQGDGYTF.

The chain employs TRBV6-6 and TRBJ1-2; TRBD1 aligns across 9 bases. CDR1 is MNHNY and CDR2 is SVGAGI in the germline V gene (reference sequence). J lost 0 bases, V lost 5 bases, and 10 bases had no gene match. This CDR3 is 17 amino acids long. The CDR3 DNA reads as TGTGCCAGCAGTCCGGACAGGGGACGTTTAGCTAACTATGGCTACACCTTC. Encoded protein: CASSPDRGRLANYGYTF.

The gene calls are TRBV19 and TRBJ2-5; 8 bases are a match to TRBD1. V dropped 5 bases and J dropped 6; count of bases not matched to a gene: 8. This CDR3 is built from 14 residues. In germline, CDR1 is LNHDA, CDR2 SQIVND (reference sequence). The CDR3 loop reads CASSLGDRRQTQYF. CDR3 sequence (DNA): TGTGCCAGTAGTCTTGGGGACAGGAGGCAGACCCAGTACTTC. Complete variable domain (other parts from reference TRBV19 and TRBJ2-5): DGGITQSPKYLFRKEGQNVTLSCEQNLNHDAMYWYRQDPGQGLRLIYYSQIVNDFQKGDIAEGYSVSREKKESFPLTVTSAQKNPTAFYLCASSLGDRRQTQYFGPGTRLLVL.